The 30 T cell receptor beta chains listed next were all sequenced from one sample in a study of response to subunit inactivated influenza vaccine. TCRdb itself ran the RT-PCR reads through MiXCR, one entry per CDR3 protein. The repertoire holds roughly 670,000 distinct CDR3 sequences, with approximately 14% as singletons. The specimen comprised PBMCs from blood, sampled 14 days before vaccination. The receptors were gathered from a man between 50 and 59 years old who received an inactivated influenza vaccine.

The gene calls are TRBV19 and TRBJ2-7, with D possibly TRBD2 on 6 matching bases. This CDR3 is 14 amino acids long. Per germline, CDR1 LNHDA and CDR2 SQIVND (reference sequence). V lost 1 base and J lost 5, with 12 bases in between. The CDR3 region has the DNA TGTGCCAGTAGTATAGTCGGGAGTATCCACGAGCAGTACTTC. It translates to CASSIVGSIHEQYF.

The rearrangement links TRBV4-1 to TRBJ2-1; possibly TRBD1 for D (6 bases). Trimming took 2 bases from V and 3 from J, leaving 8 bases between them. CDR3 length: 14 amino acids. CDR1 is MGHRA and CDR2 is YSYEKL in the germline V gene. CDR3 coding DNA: TGCGCCAGCAGCCAACCGACAGGCTACAATGAGCAGTTCTTC. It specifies CASSQPTGYNEQFF.

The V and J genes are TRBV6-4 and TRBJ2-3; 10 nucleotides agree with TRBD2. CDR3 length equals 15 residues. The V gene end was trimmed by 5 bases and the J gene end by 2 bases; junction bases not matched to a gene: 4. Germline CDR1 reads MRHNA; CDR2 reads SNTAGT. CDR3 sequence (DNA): TGTGCCAGCAGTCGGAGCGGGGGGGCCACAGATACGCAGTATTTT. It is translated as CASSRSGGATDTQYF.

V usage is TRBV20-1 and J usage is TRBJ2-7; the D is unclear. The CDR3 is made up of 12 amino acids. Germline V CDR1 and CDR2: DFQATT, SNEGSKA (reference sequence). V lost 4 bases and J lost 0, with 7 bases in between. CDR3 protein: CSANRASYEQYF. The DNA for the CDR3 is TGCAGTGCTAACCGGGCCTCCTACGAGCAGTACTTC.

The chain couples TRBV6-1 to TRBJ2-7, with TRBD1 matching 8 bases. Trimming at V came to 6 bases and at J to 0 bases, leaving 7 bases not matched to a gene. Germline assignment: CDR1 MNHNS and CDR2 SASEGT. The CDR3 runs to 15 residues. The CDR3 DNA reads TGTGCCAGCAGAAGGGGACAGGATCTCTCCTACGAGCAGTACTTC. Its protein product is CASRRGQDLSYEQYF.

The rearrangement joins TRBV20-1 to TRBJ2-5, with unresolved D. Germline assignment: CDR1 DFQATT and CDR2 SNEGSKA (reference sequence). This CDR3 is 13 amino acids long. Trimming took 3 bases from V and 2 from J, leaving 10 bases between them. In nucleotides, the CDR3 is TGCAGTGCTAGTAAAGGGCGGCAAGAGACCCAGTACTTC. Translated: CSASKGRQETQYF.

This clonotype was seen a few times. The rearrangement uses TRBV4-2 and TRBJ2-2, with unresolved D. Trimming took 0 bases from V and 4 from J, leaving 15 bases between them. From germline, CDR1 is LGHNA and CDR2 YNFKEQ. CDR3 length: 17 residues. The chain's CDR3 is CASSQDWEIGATGELFF. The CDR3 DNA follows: TGTGCCAGCAGCCAAGATTGGGAAATAGGTGCCACCGGGGAGCTGTTTTTT.

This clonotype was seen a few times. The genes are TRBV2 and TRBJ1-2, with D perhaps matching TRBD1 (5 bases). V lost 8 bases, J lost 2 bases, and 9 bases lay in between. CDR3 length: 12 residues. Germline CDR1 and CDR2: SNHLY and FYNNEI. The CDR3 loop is CASGGVNYGYTF. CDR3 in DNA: TGTGCCAGCGGAGGGGTCAACTATGGCTACACCTTC. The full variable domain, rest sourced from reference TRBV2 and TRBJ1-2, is EPEVTQTPSHQVTQMGQEVILRCVPISNHLYFYWYRQILGQKVEFLVSFYNNEISEKSEIFDDQFSVERPDGSNFTLKIRSTKLEDSAMYFCASGGVNYGYTFGSGTRLTVV.

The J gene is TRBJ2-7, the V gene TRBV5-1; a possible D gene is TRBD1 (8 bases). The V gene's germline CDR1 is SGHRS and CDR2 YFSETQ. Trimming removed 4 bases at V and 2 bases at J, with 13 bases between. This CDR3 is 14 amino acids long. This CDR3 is CASSDRGLTYEQYF. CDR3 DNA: TGCGCCAGCAGCGACAGGGGACTAACCTACGAGCAGTACTTC. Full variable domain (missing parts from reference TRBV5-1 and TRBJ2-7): KAGVTQTPRYLIKTRGQQVTLSCSPISGHRSVSWYQQTPGQGLQFLFEYFSETQRNKGNFPGRFSGRQFSNSRSEMNVSTLELGDSALYLCASSDRGLTYEQYFGPGTRLTVT.

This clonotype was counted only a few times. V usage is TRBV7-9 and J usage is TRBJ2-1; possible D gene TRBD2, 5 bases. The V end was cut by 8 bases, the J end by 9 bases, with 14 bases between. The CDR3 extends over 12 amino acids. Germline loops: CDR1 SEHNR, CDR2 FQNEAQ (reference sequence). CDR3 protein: CASGSSMGEQFF. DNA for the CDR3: TGTGCCAGCGGGAGTTCGATGGGTGAGCAGTTCTTC.

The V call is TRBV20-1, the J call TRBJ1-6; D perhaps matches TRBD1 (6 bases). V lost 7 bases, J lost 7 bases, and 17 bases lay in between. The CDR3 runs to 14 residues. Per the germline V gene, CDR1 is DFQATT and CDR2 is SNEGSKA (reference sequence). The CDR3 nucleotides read TGCAGTGTGAGATCAGGGGCGGGGAATTCACCCCTCCACTTT. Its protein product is CSVRSGAGNSPLHF.

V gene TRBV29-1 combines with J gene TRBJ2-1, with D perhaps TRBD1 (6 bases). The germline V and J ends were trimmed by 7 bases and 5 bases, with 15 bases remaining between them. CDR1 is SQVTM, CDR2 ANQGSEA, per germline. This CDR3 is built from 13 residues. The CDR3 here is CSGGRALHNEQFF. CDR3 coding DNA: TGCAGCGGGGGGCGGGCCCTCCACAATGAGCAGTTCTTC.

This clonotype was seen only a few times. As DNA, the CDR3 is TGTGCCAGCAGCTTAGCCCCGACAGCCTCTGGAAACACCATATATTTT. It specifies CASSLAPTASGNTIYF. The rearrangement links TRBV7-2 to TRBJ1-3; D perhaps matches TRBD1 (5 bases). This CDR3 has 16 amino acids. With 0 bases removed from V and 0 bases from J, the gap between germline ends came to 9 bases. Germline CDR1 and CDR2: SGHTA and FQGNSA.

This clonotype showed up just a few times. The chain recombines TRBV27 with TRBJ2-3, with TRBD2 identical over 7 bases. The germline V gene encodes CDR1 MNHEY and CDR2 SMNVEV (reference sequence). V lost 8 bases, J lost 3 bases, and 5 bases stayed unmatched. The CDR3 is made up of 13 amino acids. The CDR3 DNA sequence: TGTGCCAGCCGCGGGAGTGGGACAGATACGCAGTATTTT. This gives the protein CASRGSGTDTQYF.

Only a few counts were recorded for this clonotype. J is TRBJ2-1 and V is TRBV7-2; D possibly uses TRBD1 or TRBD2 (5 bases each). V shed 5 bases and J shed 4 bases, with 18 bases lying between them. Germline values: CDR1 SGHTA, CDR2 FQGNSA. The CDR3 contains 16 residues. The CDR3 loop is CASSPPTGLNYNEQFF. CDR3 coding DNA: TGTGCCAGCAGCCCGCCAACGGGGCTGAATTACAATGAGCAGTTCTTC.

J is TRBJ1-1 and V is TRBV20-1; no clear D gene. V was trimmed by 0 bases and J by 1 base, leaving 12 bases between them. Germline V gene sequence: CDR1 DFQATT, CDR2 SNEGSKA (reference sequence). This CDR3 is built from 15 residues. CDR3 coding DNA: TGCAGTGCTAGAGAAACCGGACTGACGAACACTGAAGCTTTCTTT. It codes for CSARETGLTNTEAFF.

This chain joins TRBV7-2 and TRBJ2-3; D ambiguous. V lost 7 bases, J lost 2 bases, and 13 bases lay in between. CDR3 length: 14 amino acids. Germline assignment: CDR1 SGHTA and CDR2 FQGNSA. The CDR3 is CASTHWGITDTQYF. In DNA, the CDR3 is TGTGCCAGCACTCACTGGGGAATCACAGATACGCAGTATTTT.

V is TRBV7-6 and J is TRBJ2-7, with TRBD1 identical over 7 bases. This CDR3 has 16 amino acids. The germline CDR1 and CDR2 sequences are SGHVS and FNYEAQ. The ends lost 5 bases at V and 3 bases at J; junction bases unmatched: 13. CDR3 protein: CASSLTQGAGGYEQYF. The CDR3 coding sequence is TGTGCCAGCAGCCTAACCCAAGGGGCAGGGGGCTACGAGCAGTACTTC.

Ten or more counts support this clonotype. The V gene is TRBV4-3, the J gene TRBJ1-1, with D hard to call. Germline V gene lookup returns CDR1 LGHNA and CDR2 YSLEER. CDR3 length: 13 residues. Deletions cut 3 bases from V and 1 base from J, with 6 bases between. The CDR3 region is CASSHGPNTEAFF. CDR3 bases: TGCGCCAGCAGCCACGGACCGAACACTGAAGCTTTCTTT.

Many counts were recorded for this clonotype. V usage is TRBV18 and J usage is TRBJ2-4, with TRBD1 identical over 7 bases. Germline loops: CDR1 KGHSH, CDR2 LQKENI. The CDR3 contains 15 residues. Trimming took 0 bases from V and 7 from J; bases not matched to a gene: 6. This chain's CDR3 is CASSPPGRGLNIQYF. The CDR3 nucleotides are TGTGCCAGCTCACCACCGGGAAGGGGGCTTAACATTCAGTACTTC.

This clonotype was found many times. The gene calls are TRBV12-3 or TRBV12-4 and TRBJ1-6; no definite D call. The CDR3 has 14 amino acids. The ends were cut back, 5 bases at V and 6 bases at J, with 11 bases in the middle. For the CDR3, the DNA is TGTGCCAGCAGTGCATCGGGCAGTAATTCACCCCTCCACTTT. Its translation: CASSASGSNSPLHF.

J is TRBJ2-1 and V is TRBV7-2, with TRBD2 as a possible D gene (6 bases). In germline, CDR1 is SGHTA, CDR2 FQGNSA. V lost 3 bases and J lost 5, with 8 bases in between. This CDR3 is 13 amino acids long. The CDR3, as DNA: TGTGCCAGCAGCTTTCGGAGGGACAATGAGCAGTTCTTC. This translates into CASSFRRDNEQFF.

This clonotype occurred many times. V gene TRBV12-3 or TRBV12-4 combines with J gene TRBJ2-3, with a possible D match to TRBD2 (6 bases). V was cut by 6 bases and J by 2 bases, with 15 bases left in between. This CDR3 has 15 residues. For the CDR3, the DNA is TGTGCCAGCAGCGTAATGGGACTCGTCACAGATACGCAGTATTTT. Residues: CASSVMGLVTDTQYF.

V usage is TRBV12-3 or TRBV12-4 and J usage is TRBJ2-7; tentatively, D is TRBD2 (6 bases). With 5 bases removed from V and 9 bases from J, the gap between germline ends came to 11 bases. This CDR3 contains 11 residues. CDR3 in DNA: TGTGCCAGCAGTACTGAGGGAGGGCAGTACTTC. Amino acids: CASSTEGGQYF.

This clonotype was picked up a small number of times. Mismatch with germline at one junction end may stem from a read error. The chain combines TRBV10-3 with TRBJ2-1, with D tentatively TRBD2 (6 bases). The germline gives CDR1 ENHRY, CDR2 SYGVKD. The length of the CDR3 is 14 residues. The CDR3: CATLGTPSHNEQFF. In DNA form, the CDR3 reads TGTGCCACCCTAGGGACTCCCTCCCACAATGAGCAGTTCTTC.

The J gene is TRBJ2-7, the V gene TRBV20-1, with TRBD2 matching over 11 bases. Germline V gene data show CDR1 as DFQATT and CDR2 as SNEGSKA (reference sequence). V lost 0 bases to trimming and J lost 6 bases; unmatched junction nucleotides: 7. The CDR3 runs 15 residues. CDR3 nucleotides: TGCAGTGCTAGAGATTCAACTAGCGGGAGAAGCGAGCAGTACTTC. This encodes CSARDSTSGRSEQYF.

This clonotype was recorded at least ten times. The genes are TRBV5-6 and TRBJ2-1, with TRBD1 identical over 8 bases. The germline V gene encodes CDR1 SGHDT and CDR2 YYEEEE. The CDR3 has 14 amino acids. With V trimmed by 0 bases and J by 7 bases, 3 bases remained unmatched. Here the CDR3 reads CASSLATGGNEQFF. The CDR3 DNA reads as TGTGCCAGCAGCTTGGCCACAGGGGGGAATGAGCAGTTCTTC.

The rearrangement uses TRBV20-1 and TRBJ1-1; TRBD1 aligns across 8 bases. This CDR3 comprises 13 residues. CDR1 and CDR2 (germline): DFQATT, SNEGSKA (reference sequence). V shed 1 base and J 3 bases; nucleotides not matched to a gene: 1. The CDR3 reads CSARGTGYTEAFF. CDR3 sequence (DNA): TGCAGTGCTAGAGGGACAGGGTACACTGAAGCTTTCTTT.

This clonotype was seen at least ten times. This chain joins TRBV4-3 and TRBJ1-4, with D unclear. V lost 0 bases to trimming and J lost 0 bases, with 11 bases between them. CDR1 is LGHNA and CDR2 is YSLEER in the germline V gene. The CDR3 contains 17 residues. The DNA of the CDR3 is TGCGCCAGCAGCCAAGAAGGAAGTCTTGCAACTAATGAAAAACTGTTTTTT. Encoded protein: CASSQEGSLATNEKLFF.

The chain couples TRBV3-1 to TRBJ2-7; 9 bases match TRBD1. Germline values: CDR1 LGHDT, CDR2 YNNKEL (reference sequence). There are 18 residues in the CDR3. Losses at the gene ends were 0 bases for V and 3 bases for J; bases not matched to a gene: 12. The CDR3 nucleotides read TGTGCCAGCAGCCAAGAAGACAGATCGACGGGACAGGGCTACGAGCAGTACTTC. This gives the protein CASSQEDRSTGQGYEQYF.